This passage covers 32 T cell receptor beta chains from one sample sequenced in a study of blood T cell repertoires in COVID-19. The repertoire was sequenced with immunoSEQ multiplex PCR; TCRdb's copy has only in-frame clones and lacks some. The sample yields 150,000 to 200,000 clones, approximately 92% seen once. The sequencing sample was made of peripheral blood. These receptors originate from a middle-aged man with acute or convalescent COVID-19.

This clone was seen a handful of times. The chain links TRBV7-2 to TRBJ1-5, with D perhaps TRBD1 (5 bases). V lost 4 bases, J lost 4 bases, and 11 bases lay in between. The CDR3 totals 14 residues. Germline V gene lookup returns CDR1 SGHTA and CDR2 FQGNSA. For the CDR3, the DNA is TGTGCCAGCAGCTCTAGGGGAGGGAATCAGCCCCAGCATTTT. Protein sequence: CASSSRGGNQPQHF.

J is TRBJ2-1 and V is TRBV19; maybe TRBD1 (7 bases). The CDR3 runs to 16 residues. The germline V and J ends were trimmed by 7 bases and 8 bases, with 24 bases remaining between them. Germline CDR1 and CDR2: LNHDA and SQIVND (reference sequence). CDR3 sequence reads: CASTPWGDSGGHEQFF. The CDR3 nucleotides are TGTGCCAGTACCCCCTGGGGGGACAGTGGTGGGCATGAGCAGTTCTTC.

The CDR3 sequence: CASSERVVGGTEAFF. The CDR3 bases are TGCGCCAGCAGCGAGCGGGTGGTTGGGGGCACTGAAGCTTTCTTT. The chain carries TRBV5-1 and TRBJ1-1; TRBD1 might be the D (5 bases). Germline-derived CDR1 and CDR2 are SGHRS and YFSETQ. CDR3 size: 15 residues. With 4 bases removed from V and 4 bases from J, the gap between germline ends came to 17 bases.

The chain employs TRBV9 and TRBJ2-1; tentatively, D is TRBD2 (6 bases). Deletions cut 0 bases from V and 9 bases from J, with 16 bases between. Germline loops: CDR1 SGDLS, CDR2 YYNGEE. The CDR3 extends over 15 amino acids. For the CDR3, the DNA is TGTGCCAGCAGCGTAGGGAGAGCCGGAGGGAGTGAGCAGTTCTTC. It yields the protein CASSVGRAGGSEQFF.

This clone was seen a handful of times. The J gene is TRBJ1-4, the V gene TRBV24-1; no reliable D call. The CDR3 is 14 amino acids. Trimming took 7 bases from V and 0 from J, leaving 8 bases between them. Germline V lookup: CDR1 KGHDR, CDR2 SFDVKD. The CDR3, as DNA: TGTGCCACCAGACGGTTTGCAACTAATGAAAAACTGTTTTTT. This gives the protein CATRRFATNEKLFF.

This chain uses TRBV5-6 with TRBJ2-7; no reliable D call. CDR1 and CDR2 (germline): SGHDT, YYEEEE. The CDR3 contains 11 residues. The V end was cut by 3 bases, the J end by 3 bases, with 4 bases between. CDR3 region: CASSSNYEQYF. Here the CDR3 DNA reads TGTGCCAGCAGCTCCAACTACGAGCAGTACTTC.

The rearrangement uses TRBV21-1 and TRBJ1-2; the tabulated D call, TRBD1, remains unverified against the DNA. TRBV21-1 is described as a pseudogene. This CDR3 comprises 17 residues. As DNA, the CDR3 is TGTGCCAGCAGCAAAATGGGACAGGATGAGAATAACTATGGCTACACCTTC. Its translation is CASSKMGQDENNYGYTF.

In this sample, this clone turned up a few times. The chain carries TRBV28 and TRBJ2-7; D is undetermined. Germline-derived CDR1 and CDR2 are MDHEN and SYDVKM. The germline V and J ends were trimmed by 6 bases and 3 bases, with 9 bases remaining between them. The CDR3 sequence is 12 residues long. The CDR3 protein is CASRKQSYEQYF. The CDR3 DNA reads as TGTGCCAGCAGAAAACAGAGCTACGAGCAGTACTTC.

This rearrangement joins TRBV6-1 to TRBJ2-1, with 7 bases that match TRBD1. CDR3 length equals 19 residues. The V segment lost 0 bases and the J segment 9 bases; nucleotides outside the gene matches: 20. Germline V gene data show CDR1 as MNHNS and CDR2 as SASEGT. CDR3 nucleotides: TGTGCCAGCAGTGAAGCGGAGCTGAGGGGGCAGCGGTACAAGGGTGAGCAGTTCTTC. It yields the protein CASSEAELRGQRYKGEQFF.

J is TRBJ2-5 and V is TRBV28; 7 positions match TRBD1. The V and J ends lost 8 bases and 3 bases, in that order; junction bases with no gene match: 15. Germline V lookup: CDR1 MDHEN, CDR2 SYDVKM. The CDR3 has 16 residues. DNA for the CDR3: TGTGCCAGCTCAAATTATTTGGACAGGTCCAAAGAGACCCAGTACTTC. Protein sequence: CASSNYLDRSKETQYF.

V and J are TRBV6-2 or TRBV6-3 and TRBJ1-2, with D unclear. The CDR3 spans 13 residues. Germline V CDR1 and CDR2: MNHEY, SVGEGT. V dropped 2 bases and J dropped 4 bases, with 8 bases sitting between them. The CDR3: CASSYEPFYGYTF. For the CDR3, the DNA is TGTGCCAGCAGTTACGAGCCTTTCTATGGCTACACCTTC.

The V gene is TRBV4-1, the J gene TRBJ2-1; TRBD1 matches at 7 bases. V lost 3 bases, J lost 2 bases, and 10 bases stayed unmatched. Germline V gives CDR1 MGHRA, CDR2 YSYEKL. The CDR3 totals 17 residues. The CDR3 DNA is TGCGCCAGCAGCCATGCTAAGGGGGCCAGGGCCTACAATGAGCAGTTCTTC. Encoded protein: CASSHAKGARAYNEQFF.

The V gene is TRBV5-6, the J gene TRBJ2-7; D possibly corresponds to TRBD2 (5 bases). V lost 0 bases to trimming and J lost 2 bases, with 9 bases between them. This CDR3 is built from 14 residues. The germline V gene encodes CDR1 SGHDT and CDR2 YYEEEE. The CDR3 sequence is CASSLGRDAYEQYV. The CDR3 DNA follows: TGTGCCAGCAGCTTGGGCCGGGATGCCTACGAGCAGTACGTC.

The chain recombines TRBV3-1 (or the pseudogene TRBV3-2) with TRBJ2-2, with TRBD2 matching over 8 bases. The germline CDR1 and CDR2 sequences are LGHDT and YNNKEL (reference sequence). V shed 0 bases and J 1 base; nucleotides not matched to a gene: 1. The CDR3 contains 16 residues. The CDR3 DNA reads TGTGCCAGCAGCCAAGAGCGGGGGGTGAACACCGGGGAGCTGTTTTTT. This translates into CASSQERGVNTGELFF.

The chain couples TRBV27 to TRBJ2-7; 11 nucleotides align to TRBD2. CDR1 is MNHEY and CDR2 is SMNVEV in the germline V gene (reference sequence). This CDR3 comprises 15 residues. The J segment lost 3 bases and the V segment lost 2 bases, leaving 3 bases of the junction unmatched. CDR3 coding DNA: TGTGCCAGCAGTTTAGTAGCGGGAGGGTTCTACGAGCAGTACTTC. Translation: CASSLVAGGFYEQYF.

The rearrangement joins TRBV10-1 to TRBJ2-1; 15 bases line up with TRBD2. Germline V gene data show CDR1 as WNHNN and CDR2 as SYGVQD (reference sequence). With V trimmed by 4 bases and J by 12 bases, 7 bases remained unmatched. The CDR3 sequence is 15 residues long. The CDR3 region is CASSGGTSGRSSQFF. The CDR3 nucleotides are TGCGCCAGCAGTGGGGGGACTAGCGGGAGGTCTTCGCAGTTCTTC.

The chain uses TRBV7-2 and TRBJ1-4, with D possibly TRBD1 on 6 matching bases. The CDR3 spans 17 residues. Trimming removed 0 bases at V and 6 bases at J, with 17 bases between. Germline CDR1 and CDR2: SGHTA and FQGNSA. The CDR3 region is CASSLALAGASHEKLFF. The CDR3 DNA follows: TGTGCCAGCAGCTTAGCCTTAGCGGGGGCGAGCCATGAAAAACTGTTTTTT.

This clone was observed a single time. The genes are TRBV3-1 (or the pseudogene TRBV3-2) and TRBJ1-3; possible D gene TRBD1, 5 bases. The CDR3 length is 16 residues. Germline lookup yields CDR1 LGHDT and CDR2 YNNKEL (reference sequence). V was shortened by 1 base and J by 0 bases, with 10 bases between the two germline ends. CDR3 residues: CASSQVEGSSGNTIYF. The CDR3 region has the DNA TGTGCCAGCAGCCAAGTGGAGGGGAGCTCTGGAAACACCATATATTTT.

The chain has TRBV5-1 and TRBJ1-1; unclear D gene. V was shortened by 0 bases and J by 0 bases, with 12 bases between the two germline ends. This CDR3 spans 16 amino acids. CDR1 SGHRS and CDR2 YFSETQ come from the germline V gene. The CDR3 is CASSLGQYTMNTEAFF. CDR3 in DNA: TGCGCCAGCAGCTTGGGCCAGTATACAATGAACACTGAAGCTTTCTTT.

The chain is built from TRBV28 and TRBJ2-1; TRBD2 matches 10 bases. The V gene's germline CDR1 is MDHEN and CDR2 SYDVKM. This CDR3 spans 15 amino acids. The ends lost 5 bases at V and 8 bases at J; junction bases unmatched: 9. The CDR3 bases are TGTGCCAGCAGTCGACTAGCGGGCGGTATCTATGAGCAGTTCTTC. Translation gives CASSRLAGGIYEQFF. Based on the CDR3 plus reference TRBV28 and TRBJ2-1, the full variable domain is DVKVTQSSRYLVKRTGEKVFLECVQDMDHENMFWYRQDPGLGLRLIYFSYDVKMKEKGDIPEGYSVSREKKERFSLILESASTNQTSMYLCASSRLAGGIYEQFFGPGTRLTVL.

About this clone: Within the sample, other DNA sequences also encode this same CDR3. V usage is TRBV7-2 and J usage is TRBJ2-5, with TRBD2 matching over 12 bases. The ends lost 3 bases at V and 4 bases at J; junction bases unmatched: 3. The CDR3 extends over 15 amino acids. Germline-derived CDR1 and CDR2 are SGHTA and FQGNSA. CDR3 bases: TGTGCCAGCAGCTTGACTAGCGGGAGTTTAGAGACCCAGTACTTC. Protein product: CASSLTSGSLETQYF. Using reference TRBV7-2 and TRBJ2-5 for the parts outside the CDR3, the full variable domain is GAGVSQSPSNKVTEKGKDVELRCDPISGHTALYWYRQSLGQGLEFLIYFQGNSAPDKSGLPSDRFSAERTGGSVSTLTIQRTQQEDSAVYLCASSLTSGSLETQYFGPGTRLLVL.

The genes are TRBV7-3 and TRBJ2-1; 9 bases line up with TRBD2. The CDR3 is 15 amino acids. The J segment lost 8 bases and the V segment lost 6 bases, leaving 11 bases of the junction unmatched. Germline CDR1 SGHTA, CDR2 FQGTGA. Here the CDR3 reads CASSLAGVEADEQFF. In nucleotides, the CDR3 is TGTGCCAGCAGTTTAGCGGGAGTCGAAGCTGATGAGCAGTTCTTC.

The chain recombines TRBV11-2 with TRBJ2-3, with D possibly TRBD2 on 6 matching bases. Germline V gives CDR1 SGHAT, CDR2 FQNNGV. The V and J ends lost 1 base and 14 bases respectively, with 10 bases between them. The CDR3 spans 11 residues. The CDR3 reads CASSLVEGGYF. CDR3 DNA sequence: TGTGCCAGCAGCTTAGTTGAGGGAGGGTATTTT.

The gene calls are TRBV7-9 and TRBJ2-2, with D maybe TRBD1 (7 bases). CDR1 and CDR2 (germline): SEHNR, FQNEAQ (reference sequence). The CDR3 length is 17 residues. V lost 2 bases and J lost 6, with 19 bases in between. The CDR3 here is CASSLSGSGGVPGELFF. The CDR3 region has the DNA TGTGCCAGCAGCTTAAGCGGGTCAGGGGGAGTGCCCGGGGAGCTGTTTTTT.

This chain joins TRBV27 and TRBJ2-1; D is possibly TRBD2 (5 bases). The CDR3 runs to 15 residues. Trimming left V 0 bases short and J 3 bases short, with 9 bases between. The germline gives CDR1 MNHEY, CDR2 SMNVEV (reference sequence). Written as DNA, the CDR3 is TGTGCCAGCAGTTTATCGGGAGCCCTCTACAATGAGCAGTTCTTC. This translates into CASSLSGALYNEQFF.

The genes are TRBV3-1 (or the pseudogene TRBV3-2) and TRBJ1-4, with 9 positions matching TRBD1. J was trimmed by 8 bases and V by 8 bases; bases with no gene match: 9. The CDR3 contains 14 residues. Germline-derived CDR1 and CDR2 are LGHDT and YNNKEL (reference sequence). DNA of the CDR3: TGTGCCAGCCCGAGCCGGGACAGGGACGAAAAACTGTTTTTT. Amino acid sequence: CASPSRDRDEKLFF.

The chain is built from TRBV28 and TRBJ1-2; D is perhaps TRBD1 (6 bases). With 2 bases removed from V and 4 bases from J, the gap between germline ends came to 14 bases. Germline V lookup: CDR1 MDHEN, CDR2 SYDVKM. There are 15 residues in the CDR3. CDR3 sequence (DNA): TGTGCCAGCAGTTTAGTGACAGGAAGTCTCTATGGCTACACCTTC. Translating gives CASSLVTGSLYGYTF.

CDR3 DNA: TGTGCCAGCAGTTTAGACAGGGCTGATGAAAAACTGTTTTTT. Its protein is CASSLDRADEKLFF. The genes are TRBV6-5 and TRBJ1-4; 7 bases match TRBD1. CDR1 is MNHEY and CDR2 is SVGAGI in the germline V gene. The CDR3 has 14 residues. The trim removed 4 bases at V and 6 bases at J, leaving 5 bases unmatched.

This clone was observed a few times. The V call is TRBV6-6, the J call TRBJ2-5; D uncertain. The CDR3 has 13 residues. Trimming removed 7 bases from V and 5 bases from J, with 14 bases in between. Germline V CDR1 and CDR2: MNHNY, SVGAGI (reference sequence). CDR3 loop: CASIAPYGETQYF. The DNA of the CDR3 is TGTGCCAGCATAGCTCCTTATGGGGAGACCCAGTACTTC.

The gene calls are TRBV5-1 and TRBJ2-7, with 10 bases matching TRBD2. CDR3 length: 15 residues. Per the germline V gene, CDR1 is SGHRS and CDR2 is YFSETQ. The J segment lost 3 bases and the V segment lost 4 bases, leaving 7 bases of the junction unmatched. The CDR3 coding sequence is TGCGCCAGCAGCACGGGACTAGCGAGATTCTACGAGCAGTACTTC. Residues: CASSTGLARFYEQYF.

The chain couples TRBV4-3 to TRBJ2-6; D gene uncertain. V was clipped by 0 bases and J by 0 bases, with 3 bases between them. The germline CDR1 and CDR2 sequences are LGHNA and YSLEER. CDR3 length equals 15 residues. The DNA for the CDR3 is TGCGCCAGCAGCCAAGATCACTCTGGGGCCAACGTCCTGACTTTC. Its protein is CASSQDHSGANVLTF.

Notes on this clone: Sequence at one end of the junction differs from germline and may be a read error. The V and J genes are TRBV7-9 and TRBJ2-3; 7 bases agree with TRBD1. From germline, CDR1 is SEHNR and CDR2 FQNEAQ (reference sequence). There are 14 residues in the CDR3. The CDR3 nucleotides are TGTGCCAGCAGCTTTCGACAGGGCACCGATACGCAGTATTTT. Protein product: CASSFRQGTDTQYF. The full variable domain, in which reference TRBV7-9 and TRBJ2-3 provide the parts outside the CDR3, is DTGVSQNPRHKITKRGQNVTFRCDPISEHNRLYWYRQTLGQGPEFLTYFQNEAQLEKSRLLSDRFSAERPKGSFSTLEIQRTEQGDSAMYLCASSFRQGTDTQYFGPGTRLTVL.